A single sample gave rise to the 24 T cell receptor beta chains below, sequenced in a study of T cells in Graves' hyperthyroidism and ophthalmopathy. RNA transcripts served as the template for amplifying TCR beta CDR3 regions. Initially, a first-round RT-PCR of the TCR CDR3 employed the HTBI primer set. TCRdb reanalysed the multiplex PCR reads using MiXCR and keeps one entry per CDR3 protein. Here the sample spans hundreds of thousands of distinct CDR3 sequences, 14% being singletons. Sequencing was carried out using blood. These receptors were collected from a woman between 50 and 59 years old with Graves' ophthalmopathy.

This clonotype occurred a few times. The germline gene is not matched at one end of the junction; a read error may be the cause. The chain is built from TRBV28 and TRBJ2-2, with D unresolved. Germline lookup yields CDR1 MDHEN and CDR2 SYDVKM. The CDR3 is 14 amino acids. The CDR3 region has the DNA TGTGCCACCTTACCAGAGGAGAACGCCGGGGAGCTGTTTTTT. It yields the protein CATLPEENAGELFF.

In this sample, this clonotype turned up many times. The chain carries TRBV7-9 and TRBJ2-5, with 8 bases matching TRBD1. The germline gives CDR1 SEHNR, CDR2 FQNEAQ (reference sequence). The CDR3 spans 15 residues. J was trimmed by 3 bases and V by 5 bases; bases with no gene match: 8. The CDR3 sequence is CASSDGQGLEETQYF. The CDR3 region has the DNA TGTGCCAGCAGCGACGGACAGGGCCTAGAAGAGACCCAGTACTTC.

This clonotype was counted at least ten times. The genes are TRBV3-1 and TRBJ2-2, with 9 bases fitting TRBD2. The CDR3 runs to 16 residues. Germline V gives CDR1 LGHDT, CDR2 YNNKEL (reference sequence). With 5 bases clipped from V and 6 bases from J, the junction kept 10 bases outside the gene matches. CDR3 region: CASSSVGLAGPGELFF. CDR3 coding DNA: TGTGCCAGCAGCTCAGTGGGCCTAGCGGGACCCGGGGAGCTGTTTTTT.

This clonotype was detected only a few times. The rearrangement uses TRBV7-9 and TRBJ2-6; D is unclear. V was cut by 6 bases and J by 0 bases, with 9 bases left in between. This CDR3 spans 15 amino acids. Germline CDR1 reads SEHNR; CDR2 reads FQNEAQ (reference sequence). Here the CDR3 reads CASRIQSSGANVLTF. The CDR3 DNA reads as TGTGCCAGCAGGATCCAGAGCTCTGGGGCCAACGTCCTGACTTTC.

CDR3 coding DNA: TGTGCCAGCAGCTTGGGGGGAGGGCCTGATAATGAGCAGTTCTTC. This translates into CASSLGGGPDNEQFF. The chain joins TRBV5-4 to TRBJ2-1; the match to TRBD2 covers 7 bases. From germline, CDR1 is SGHNT and CDR2 YYREEE (reference sequence). V lost 0 bases to trimming and J lost 7 bases; unmatched junction nucleotides: 7. The CDR3 covers 15 residues.

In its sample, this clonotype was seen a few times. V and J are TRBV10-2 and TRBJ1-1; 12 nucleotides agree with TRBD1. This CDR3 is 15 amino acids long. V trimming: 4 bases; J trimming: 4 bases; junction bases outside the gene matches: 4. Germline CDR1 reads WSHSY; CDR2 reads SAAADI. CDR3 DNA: TGCGCCAGCAGTGGGGACAGGGGGCAGTCCACTGAAGCTTTCTTT. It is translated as CASSGDRGQSTEAFF.

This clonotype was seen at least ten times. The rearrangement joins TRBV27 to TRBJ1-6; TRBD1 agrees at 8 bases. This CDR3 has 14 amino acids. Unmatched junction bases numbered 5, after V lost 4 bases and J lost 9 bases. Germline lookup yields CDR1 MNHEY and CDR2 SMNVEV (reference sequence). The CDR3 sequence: CASSSGTGASPLHF. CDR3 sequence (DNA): TGTGCCAGCAGTTCAGGGACAGGCGCTTCACCCCTCCACTTT.

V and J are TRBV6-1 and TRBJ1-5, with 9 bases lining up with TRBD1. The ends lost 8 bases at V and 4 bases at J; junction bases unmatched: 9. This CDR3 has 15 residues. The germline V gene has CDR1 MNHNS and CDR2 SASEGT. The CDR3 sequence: CASGPRTGENQPQHF. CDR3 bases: TGTGCCAGCGGACCTAGGACAGGGGAAAATCAGCCCCAGCATTTT.

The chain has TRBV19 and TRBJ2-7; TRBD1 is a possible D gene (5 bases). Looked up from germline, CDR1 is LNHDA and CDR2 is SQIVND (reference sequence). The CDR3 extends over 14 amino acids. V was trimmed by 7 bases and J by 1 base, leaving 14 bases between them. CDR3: CASTQGEPSYEQYF. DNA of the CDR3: TGTGCCAGTACGCAGGGTGAACCATCCTACGAGCAGTACTTC.

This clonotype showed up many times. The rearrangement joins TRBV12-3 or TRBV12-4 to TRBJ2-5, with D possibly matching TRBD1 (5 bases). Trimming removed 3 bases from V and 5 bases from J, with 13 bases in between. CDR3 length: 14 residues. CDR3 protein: CASSFAGFEETQYF. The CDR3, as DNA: TGTGCCAGCAGTTTTGCAGGGTTTGAGGAGACCCAGTACTTC.

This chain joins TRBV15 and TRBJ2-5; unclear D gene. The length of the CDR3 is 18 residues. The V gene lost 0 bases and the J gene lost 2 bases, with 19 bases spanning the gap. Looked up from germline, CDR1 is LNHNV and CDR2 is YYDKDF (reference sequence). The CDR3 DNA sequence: TGTGCCACCAGCAGAGATCTAAGTATGCGCCTCCGACAAGAGACCCAGTACTTC. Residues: CATSRDLSMRLRQETQYF.

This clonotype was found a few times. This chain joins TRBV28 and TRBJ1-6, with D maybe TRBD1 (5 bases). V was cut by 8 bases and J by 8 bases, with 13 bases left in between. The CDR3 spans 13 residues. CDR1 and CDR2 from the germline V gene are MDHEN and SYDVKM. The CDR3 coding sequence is TGTGCCAGCTCCAGGGTCTTGGATTCACCCCTCCACTTT. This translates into CASSRVLDSPLHF.

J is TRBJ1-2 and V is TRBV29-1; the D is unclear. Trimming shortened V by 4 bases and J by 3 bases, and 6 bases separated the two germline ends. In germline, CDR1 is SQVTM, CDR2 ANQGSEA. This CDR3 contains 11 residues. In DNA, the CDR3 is TGCAGCGTTGTCCAGGACTATGGCTACACCTTC. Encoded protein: CSVVQDYGYTF.

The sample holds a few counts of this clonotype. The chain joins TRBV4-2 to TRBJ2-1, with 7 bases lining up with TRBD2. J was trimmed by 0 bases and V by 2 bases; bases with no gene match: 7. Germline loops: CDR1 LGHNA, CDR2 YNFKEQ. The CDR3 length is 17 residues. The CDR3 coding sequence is TGTGCCAGCAGCCAACCCCCTAGCGGTAGCTCCTACAATGAGCAGTTCTTC. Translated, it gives CASSQPPSGSSYNEQFF.

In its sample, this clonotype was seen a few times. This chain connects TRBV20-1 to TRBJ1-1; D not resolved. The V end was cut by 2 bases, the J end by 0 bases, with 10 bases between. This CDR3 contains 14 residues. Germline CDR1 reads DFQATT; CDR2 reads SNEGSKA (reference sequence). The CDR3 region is CSARSWHMNTEAFF. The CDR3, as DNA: TGCAGTGCTAGATCGTGGCATATGAACACTGAAGCTTTCTTT.

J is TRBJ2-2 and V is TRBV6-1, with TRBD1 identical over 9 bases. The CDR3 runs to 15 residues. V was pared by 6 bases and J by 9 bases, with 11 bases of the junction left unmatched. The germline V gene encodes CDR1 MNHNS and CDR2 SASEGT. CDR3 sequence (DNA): TGTGCCAGCAGCCCACGTGGGACAGGGCTACGGGAGCTGTTTTTT. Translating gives CASSPRGTGLRELFF.

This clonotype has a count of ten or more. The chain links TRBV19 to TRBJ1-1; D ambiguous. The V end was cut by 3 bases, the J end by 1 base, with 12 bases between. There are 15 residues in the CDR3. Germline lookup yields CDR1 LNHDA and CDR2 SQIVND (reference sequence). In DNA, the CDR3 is TGTGCCAGTAGTATTTTGCGAAGGTCGAACACTGAAGCTTTCTTT. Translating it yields CASSILRRSNTEAFF.

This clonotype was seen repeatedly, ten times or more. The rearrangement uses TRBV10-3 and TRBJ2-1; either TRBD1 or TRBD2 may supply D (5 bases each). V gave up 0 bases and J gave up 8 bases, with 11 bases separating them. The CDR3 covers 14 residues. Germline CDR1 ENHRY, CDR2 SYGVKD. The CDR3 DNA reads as TGTGCCATCAGTGAGTCAGGGACCGCTTATGAGCAGTTCTTC. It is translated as CAISESGTAYEQFF.

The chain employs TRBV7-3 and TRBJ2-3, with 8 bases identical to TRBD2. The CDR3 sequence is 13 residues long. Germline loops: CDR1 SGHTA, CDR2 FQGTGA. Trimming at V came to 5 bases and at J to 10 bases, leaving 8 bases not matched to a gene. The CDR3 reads CASSPREGVAQYF. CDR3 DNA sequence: TGTGCCAGCAGCCCACGGGAGGGAGTCGCGCAGTATTTT. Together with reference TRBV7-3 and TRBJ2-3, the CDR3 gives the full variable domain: GAGVSQTPSNKVTEKGKYVELRCDPISGHTALYWYRQSLGQGPEFLIYFQGTGAADDSGLPNDRFFAVRPEGSVSTLKIQRTERGDSAVYLCASSPREGVAQYFGPGTRLTVL.

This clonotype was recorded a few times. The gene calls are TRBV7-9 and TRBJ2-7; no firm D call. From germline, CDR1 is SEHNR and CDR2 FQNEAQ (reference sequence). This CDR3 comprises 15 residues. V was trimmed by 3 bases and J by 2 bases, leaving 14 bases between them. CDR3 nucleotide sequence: TGTGCCAGCAGCTTGGACGCCCTGCCCACCTACGAGCAGTACTTC. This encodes CASSLDALPTYEQYF.

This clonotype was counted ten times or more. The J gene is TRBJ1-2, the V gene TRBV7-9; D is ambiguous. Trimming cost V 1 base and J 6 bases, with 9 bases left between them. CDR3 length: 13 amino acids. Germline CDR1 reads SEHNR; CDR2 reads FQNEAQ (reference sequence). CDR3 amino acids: CASSLVPGNGYTF. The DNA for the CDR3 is TGTGCCAGCAGCTTAGTGCCGGGAAATGGCTACACCTTC.

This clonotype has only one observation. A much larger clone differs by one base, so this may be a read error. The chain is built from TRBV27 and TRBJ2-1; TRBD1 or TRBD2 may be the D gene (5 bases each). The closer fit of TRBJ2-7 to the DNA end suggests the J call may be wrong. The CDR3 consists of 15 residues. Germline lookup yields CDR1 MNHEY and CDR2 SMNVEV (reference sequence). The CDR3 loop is CASSSTQDSYNEQYF. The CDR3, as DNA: TGTGCCAGCAGTTCAACACAGGACTCCTACAATGAGCAGTACTTC.

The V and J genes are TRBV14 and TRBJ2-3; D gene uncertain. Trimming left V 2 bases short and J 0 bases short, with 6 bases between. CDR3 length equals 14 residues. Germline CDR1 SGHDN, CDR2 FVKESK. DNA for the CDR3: TGTGCCAGCAGCCAACCTAGGAGCACAGATACGCAGTATTTT. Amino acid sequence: CASSQPRSTDTQYF.

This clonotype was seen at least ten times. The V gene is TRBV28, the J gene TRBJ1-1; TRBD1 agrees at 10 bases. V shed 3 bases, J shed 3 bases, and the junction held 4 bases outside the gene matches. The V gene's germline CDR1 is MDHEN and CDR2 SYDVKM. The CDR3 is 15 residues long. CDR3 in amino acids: CASSFPGQGYTEAFF. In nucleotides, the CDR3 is TGTGCCAGCAGTTTCCCGGGACAGGGGTACACTGAAGCTTTCTTT.